The subject of this entry is one T cell receptor beta chain. Its specificity is unknown. The germline V gene has CDR1 LNHDA and CDR2 SQIVND (reference sequence). V shed 5 bases and J shed 2 bases, with 19 bases lying between them. This CDR3 is 16 amino acids long. This specimen belongs to a study of T cell responses to AZD1222 COVID-19 vaccine. Study context: Timing groups of about 4 and about 12 weeks for second doses were pooled. Study observations and caveats: Reportedly, close to half of spike-specific TCRs are directed against unmutated variant regions. Females outnumbered males among donors, who were mostly white British; clonal diversity was possibly underestimated. Sampling captured repertoires only after the peak T cell response.

Assay used: immunoSEQ multiplex PCR; TCRdb lists only in-frame clones, some missing. This sample yields some 130,000 clones, of which 88% are seen a single time; about 7.9% belongs to the top ten. The V and J genes are TRBV19 and TRBJ2-7, with D possibly being TRBD2 (6 bases). Sequencing was performed on peripheral blood, taken on day 0 of AZD1222 vaccination. This receptor was obtained from an adult in good health. DNA for the CDR3: TGTGCCAGTAGTCCTCGGATAGCGGCCGTTACCTACGAGCAGTACTTC. Residues: CASSPRIAAVTYEQYF.